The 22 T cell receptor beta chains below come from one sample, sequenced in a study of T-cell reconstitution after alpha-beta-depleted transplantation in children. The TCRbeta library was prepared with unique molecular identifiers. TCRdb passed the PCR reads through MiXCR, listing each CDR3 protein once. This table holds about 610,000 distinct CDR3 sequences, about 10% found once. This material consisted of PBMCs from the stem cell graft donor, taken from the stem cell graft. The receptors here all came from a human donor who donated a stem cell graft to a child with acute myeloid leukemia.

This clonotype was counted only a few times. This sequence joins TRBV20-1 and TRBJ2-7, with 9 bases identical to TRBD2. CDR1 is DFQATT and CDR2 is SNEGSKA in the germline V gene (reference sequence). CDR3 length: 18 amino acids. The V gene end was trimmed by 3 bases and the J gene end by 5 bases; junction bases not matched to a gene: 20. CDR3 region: CSASPTATLGLALHEQYF. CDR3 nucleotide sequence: TGCAGTGCTAGTCCGACAGCCACCCTGGGACTAGCTTTGCACGAGCAGTACTTC.

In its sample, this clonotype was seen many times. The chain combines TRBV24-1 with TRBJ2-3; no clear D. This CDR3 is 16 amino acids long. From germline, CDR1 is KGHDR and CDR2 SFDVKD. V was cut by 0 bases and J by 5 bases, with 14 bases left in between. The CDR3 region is CATSDLQWAGGDTQYF. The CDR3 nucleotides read TGTGCCACCAGTGATTTGCAGTGGGCAGGTGGAGATACGCAGTATTTT.

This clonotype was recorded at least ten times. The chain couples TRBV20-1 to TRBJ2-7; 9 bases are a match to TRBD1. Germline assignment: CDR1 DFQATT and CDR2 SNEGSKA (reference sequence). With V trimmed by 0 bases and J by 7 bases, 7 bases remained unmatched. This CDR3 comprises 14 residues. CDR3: CSARDPAGTGEQYF. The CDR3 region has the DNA TGCAGTGCTAGAGATCCCGCCGGGACAGGGGAGCAGTACTTC.

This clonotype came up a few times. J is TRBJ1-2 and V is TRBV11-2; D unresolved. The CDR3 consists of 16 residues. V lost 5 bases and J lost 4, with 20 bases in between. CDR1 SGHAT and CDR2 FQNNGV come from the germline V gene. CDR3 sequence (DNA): TGTGCCAGCAGCCCAGGAACGGGCGGATTAGTCTATGGCTACACCTTC. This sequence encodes CASSPGTGGLVYGYTF.

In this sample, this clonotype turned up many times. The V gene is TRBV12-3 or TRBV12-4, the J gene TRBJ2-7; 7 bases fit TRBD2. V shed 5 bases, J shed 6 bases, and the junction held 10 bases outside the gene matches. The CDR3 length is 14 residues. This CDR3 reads CASSTAGEGLEQYF. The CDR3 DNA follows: TGTGCCAGCAGTACCGCGGGAGAGGGGCTCGAGCAGTACTTC.

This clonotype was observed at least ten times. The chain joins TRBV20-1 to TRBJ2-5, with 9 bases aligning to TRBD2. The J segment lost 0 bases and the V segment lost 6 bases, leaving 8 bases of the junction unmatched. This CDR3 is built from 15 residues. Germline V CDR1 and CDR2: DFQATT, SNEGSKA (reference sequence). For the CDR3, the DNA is TGCAGTGCGGGACGACTAGCGGACTACCAAGAGACCCAGTACTTC. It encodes CSAGRLADYQETQYF.

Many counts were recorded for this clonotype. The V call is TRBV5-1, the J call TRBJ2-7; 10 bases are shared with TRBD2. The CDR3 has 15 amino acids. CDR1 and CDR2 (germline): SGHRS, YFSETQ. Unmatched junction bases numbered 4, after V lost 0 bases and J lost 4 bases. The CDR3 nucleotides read TGCGCCAGCAGCTTGGGGTCTAGCGGGAGTTACGAGCAGTACTTC. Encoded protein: CASSLGSSGSYEQYF. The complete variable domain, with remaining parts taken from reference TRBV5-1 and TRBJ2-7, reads KAGVTQTPRYLIKTRGQQVTLSCSPISGHRSVSWYQQTPGQGLQFLFEYFSETQRNKGNFPGRFSGRQFSNSRSEMNVSTLELGDSALYLCASSLGSSGSYEQYFGPGTRLTVT.

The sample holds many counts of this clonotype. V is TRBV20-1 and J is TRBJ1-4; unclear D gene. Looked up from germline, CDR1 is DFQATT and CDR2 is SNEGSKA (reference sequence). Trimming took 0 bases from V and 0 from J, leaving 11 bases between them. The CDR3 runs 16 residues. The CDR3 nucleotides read TGCAGTGCTAGAGAACATACAGCCGCAACTAATGAAAAACTGTTTTTT. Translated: CSAREHTAATNEKLFF.

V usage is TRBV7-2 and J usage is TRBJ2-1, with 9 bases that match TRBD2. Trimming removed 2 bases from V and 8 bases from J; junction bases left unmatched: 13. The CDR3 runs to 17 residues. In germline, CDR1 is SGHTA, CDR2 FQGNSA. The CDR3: CASSLPLREGGLDEQFF. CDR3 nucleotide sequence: TGTGCCAGCAGCTTACCCCTGCGGGAGGGCGGGTTGGATGAGCAGTTCTTC.

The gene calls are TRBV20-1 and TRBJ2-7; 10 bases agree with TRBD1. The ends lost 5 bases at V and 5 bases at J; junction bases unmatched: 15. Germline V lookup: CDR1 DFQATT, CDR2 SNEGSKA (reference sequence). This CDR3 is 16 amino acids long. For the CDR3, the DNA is TGCAGTGCTGAAGTCCGTAGACAGGGGGCGTTTAACGAGCAGTACTTC. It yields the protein CSAEVRRQGAFNEQYF.

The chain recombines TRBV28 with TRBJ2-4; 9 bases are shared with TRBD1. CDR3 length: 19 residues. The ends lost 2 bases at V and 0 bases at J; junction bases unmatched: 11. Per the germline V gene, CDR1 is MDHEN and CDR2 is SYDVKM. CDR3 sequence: CASSLTTPYRGQAKNIQYF. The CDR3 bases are TGTGCCAGCAGTTTAACTACTCCCTACAGGGGGCAAGCCAAAAACATTCAGTACTTC.

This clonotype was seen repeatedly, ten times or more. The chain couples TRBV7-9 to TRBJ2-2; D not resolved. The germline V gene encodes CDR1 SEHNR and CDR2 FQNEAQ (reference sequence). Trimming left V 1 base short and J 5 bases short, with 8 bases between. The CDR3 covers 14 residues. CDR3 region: CASSLGLGTGELFF. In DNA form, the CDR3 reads TGTGCCAGCAGCTTAGGTCTAGGAACCGGGGAGCTGTTTTTT.

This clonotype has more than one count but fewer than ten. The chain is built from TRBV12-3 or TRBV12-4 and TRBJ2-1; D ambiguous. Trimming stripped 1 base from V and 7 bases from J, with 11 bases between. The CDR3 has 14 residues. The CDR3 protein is CASSLGQTRNEQFF. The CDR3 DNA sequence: TGTGCCAGCAGTTTAGGGCAGACGAGGAATGAGCAGTTCTTC.

CDR3 sequence (DNA): TGTGCCAGTCTCAGGGCCCAGAACACCGGGGAGCTGTTTTTT. Its protein is CASLRAQNTGELFF. This chain connects TRBV19 to TRBJ2-2, with a possible D match to TRBD1 (5 bases). CDR3 length: 14 residues. V was cut by 8 bases and J by 1 base, with 11 bases left in between. Germline loops: CDR1 LNHDA, CDR2 SQIVND (reference sequence).

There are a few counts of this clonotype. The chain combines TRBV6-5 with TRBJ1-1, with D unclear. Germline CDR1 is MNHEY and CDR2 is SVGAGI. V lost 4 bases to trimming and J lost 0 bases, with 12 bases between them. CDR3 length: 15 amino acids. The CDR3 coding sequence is TGTGCCAGCAGTTTCGGATCAGGTATGAACACTGAAGCTTTCTTT. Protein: CASSFGSGMNTEAFF.

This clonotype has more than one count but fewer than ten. The CDR3 bases are TGTGCCAGCAGTTCCCTGGGACAGATTTACACTGAAGCTTTCTTT. Translated, it gives CASSSLGQIYTEAFF. The chain is built from TRBV28 and TRBJ1-1; 7 positions agree with TRBD1. The CDR3 totals 15 residues. The V and J ends lost 4 bases and 3 bases, in that order; junction bases with no gene match: 8. CDR1 is MDHEN, CDR2 SYDVKM, per germline. Full variable domain (rest looked up from reference TRBV28 and TRBJ1-1): DVKVTQSSRYLVKRTGEKVFLECVQDMDHENMFWYRQDPGLGLRLIYFSYDVKMKEKGDIPEGYSVSREKKERFSLILESASTNQTSMYLCASSSLGQIYTEAFFGQGTRLTVV.

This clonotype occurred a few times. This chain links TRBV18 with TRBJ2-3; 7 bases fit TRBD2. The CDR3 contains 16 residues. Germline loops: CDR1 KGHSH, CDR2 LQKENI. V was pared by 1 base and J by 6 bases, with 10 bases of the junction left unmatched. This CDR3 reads CASSPLFPGGDDTQYF. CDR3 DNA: TGTGCCAGCTCACCACTATTCCCGGGAGGTGACGATACGCAGTATTTT. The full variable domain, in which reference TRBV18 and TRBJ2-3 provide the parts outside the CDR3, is NAGVMQNPRHLVRRRGQEARLRCSPMKGHSHVYWYRQLPEEGLKFMVYLQKENIIDESGMPKERFSAEFPKEGPSILRIQQVVRGDSAAYFCASSPLFPGGDDTQYFGPGTRLTVL.

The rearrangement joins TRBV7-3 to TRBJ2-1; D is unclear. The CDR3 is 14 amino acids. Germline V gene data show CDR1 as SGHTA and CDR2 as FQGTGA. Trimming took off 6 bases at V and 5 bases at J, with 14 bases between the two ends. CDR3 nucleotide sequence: TGTGCCAGCAGTCGAGACCCCCAGGACAATGAGCAGTTCTTC. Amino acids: CASSRDPQDNEQFF. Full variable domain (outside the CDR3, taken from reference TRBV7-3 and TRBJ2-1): GAGVSQTPSNKVTEKGKYVELRCDPISGHTALYWYRQSLGQGPEFLIYFQGTGAADDSGLPNDRFFAVRPEGSVSTLKIQRTERGDSAVYLCASSRDPQDNEQFFGPGTRLTVL.

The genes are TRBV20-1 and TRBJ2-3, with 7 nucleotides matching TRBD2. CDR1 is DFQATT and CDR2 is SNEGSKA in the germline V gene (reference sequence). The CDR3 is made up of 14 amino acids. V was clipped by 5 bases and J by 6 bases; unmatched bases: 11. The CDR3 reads CSAPDRGRGDTQYF. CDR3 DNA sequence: TGCAGTGCTCCCGACCGAGGGAGGGGTGATACGCAGTATTTT.

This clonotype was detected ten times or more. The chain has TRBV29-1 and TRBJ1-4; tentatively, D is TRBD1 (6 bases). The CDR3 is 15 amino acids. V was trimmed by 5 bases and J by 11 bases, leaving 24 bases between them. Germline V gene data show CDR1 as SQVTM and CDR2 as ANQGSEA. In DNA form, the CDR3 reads TGCAGCGTTACTGGGTACAGGGCCATTAAGGGCAAACTGTTTTTT. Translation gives CSVTGYRAIKGKLFF.

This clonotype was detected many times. The DNA of the CDR3 is TGCAGTGCTAGTGGGGTGTCCTACGAGCAGTACTTC. Translation: CSASGVSYEQYF. The V and J genes are TRBV20-1 and TRBJ2-7; no reliable D call. The CDR3 length is 12 residues. Germline-derived CDR1 and CDR2 are DFQATT and SNEGSKA (reference sequence). V was shortened by 3 bases and J by 1 base, with 7 bases between the two germline ends.

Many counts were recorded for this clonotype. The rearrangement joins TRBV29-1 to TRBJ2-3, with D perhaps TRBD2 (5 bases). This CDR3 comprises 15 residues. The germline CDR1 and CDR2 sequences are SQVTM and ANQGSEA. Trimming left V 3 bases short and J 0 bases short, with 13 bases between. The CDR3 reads CSVERGSGSTDTQYF. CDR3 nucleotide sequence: TGCAGCGTTGAGCGAGGGTCGGGGAGCACAGATACGCAGTATTTT.